A selection of T cell receptor beta chains follows, all from one sample in a study of cytomegalovirus exposure and HLA in healthy donors. Libraries were prepared by immunoSEQ multiplex PCR; TCRdb keeps only in-frame clonotypes and omits some of them. The sample consists of tens of thousands of clones, more than 70% of them appearing once. Specimen: PBMCs. The receptor set was obtained from a woman between 18 and 29 years old in good health and CMV-seronegative. Each CDR3 is given with its conserved first and last residue. D genes are given only for firm matches. Size tells how often a clone was seen (once, few, many) or the class of an expanded clone, and some rows leave it out.

d_call cdr3_length j_call v_call clone_size cdr3_aa cdr3_nt
NA 15 TRBJ1-4 TRBV27 NA CASTRARGIREKLFF TGTGCCAGCACGCGGGCCAGGGGAATTCGTGAAAAACTGTTTTTT
NA 16 TRBJ2-6 TRBV5-1 NA CASSLEAGWGANVLTF TGCGCCAGCAGCTTGGAGGCAGGGTGGGGGGCCAACGTCCTGACTTTC
TRBD2 16 TRBJ2-1 TRBV7-7 NA CASSPLAGGSYNEQFF TGTGCCAGCAGCCCGCTAGCGGGAGGCTCCTACAATGAGCAGTTCTTC
NA 15 TRBJ1-1 TRBV28 NA CASSSPGGSNTEAFF TGTGCCAGCAGCTCCCCGGGGGGCTCGAACACTGAAGCTTTCTTT
NA 14 TRBJ2-7 TRBV30 NA CAWSLVAPIHEQYF TGTGCCTGGAGTTTAGTCGCCCCCATCCACGAGCAGTACTTC
NA 12 TRBJ2-7 TRBV10-2 NA CASEQMDYEQYF TGCGCCAGCGAACAGATGGACTACGAGCAGTACTTC
NA 11 TRBJ2-7 TRBV11-2 NA CASLDSYEQYF TGTGCCAGCCTTGACTCTTACGAGCAGTACTTC
TRBD1 16 TRBJ2-2 TRBV18 NA CASSPNTGQWAGELFF TGTGCCAGCTCACCTAATACGGGACAGTGGGCCGGGGAGCTGTTTTTT
NA 15 TRBJ1-4 TRBV6-6 NA CASRNQGSGREKLFF TGTGCCAGCAGAAATCAGGGGTCCGGACGTGAAAAACTGTTTTTT
NA 14 TRBJ1-2 TRBV5-1 once CASSLDRVDYGYTF TGCGCCAGCAGCTTGGACAGGGTGGATTATGGCTACACCTTC
NA 14 TRBJ2-7 TRBV5-1 NA CASSLETNIYEQYF TGCGCCAGCAGCTTGGAGACTAACATCTACGAGCAGTACTTC
TRBD1 13 TRBJ1-2 TRBV5-1 NA CASSLGQGHGYTF TGCGCCAGCAGCTTGGGACAGGGTCACGGCTACACCTTC
NA 16 TRBJ2-2 TRBV6-6 NA CASSYAAGRDTGELFF TGTGCCAGCAGTTACGCGGCGGGAAGGGACACCGGGGAGCTGTTTTTT
NA 16 TRBJ2-3 TRBV5-1 NA CASSLAGAWDTDTQYF TGCGCCAGCAGCTTGGCTGGGGCCTGGGACACAGATACGCAGTATTTT
NA 15 TRBJ2-1 TRBV2 NA CASSEILGRPGMGFF TGTGCCAGCAGTGAAATTTTAGGTCGTCCGGGAATGGGGTTCTTC
TRBD1 12 TRBJ2-5 TRBV25-1 once CASRDSIETQYF TGTGCCAGCCGGGACAGTATAGAGACCCAGTACTTC
NA 13 TRBJ1-1 TRBV10-2 NA CASSETGDTEAFF TGCGCCAGCAGTGAAACGGGGGACACTGAAGCTTTCTTT
TRBD2 16 TRBJ2-3 TRBV7-8 NA CASSQRTSGSPDTQYF TGTGCCAGCAGCCAGAGGACTAGCGGGAGTCCAGATACGCAGTATTTT
NA 14 TRBJ1-1 TRBV5-1 NA CASSSGQPNTEAFF TGCGCCAGCAGCTCCGGACAGCCGAACACTGAAGCTTTCTTT
NA 17 TRBJ1-2 TRBV11-3 NA CASSPRGRLKLNYGYTF TGTGCCAGCAGCCCGAGAGGCCGCCTGAAACTTAACTATGGCTACACCTTC
TRBD2 16 TRBJ2-1 TRBV7-2 NA CASSLGLLAGVNEQFF TGTGCCAGCAGCTTAGGTCTTCTAGCGGGAGTCAATGAGCAGTTCTTC
NA 17 TRBJ2-1 TRBV13 NA CASSSTAIAENYNEQFF TGTGCCAGCAGCTCAACCGCAATAGCGGAAAACTACAATGAGCAGTTCTTC
TRBD1 15 TRBJ2-7 TRBV29-1 NA CSAESGTGGTYEQYF TGCAGCGCGGAATCCGGGACAGGGGGGACCTACGAGCAGTACTTC
TRBD1 14 TRBJ1-2 TRBV13 NA CASSSKTGGGGYTF TGTGCCAGCAGCTCTAAGACAGGGGGAGGTGGCTACACCTTC
NA 16 TRBJ2-3 TRBV29-1 NA CSVALYSGVLTDTQYF TGCAGCGTAGCCCTATACTCAGGGGTTCTTACAGATACGCAGTATTTT
TRBD1 15 TRBJ2-7 TRBV10-1 NA CAIQDREFGQYEQYF TGCGCCATCCAGGACAGGGAGTTTGGGCAATACGAGCAGTACTTC
TRBD1 18 TRBJ1-1 TRBV7-8 NA CASSPRGQQGTLNTEAFF TGTGCCAGCAGCCCCCGGGGTCAACAGGGGACTTTGAACACTGAAGCTTTCTTT
NA 13 TRBJ1-2 TRBV28 NA CASSSGGIYGYTF TGTGCCAGCAGTTCAGGAGGCATCTATGGCTACACCTTC
TRBD2 15 TRBJ2-5 TRBV6-4 NA CASSPASGGGETQYF TGTGCCAGCAGCCCCGCTAGCGGGGGCGGGGAGACCCAGTACTTC
NA 13 TRBJ1-5 TRBV6-6 NA CASTPGFRQPQHF TGTGCCAGCACCCCAGGGTTTCGGCAGCCCCAGCATTTT
TRBD1 15 TRBJ2-5 TRBV28 once CASSLGQGDGETQYF TGTGCCAGCAGTCTGGGACAGGGGGACGGAGAGACCCAGTACTTC
TRBD1 17 TRBJ2-7 TRBV7-2 NA CASSKKRTRDSGYEQYF TGTGCCAGCAGCAAAAAACGGACCCGGGACAGCGGCTACGAGCAGTACTTC
NA 12 TRBJ2-5 TRBV19 NA CASRDFQETQYF TGTGCCAGCCGGGATTTCCAAGAGACCCAGTACTTC
NA 14 TRBJ1-2 TRBV15 NA CATSRDKNSYGYTF TGTGCCACCAGCAGAGATAAGAACAGCTATGGCTACACCTTC
NA 14 TRBJ1-2 TRBV28 NA CASRISDGPGGYTF TGTGCCAGCAGAATATCAGATGGTCCCGGGGGCTACACCTTC
TRBD1 15 TRBJ1-3 TRBV2 NA CASSEEGASGNTIYF TGTGCCAGCAGTGAGGAGGGGGCCTCTGGAAACACCATATATTTT
NA 15 TRBJ2-7 TRBV19 NA CASSIVAGRAYEQYF TGTGCCAGTAGTATTGTGGCGGGACGGGCCTACGAGCAGTACTTC
TRBD1 14 TRBJ2-7 TRBV5-1 NA CASSLGSIDRDQYF TGCGCCAGCAGCTTGGGATCCATAGACAGGGATCAGTACTTC
TRBD1 15 TRBJ2-7 TRBV10-3 NA CAISESPTGAYEQYF TGTGCCATCAGTGAGTCCCCGACAGGGGCCTACGAGCAGTACTTC
TRBD1 15 TRBJ2-1 TRBV15 NA CATSRSTGTYNEQFF TGTGCCACCAGCAGATCGACAGGGACCTACAATGAGCAGTTCTTC
NA 16 TRBJ2-3 TRBV7-9 once CASSRGGILSTDTQYF TGTGCCAGCAGTCGGGGTGGAATTTTAAGCACAGATACGCAGTATTTT
TRBD1 17 TRBJ2-7 TRBV2 NA CASSHYPPGTGGYEQYF TGTGCCAGCAGTCACTACCCCCCGGGGACAGGGGGGTACGAGCAGTACTTC
TRBD2 15 TRBJ2-7 TRBV5-6 NA CASSVGGLLTYEQYF TGTGCCAGCAGCGTCGGGGGACTACTAACCTACGAGCAGTACTTC
TRBD2 15 TRBJ2-5 TRBV5-4 NA CASRELAGGPETQYF TGTGCCAGCAGGGAACTAGCGGGGGGGCCAGAGACCCAGTACTTC
NA 15 TRBJ2-5 TRBV6-1 NA CASAIGASGWETQYF TGTGCCAGCGCCATAGGAGCTAGTGGTTGGGAGACCCAGTACTTC
NA 12 TRBJ1-2 TRBV28 once CASSSQTVLYTF TGTGCCAGCAGTTCTCAGACAGTCCTTTACACCTTC
NA 15 TRBJ1-2 TRBV5-6 NA CASSLGGLANYGYTF TGTGCCAGCAGCTTGGGAGGGCTTGCTAACTATGGCTACACCTTC
NA 13 TRBJ2-7 TRBV10-1 NA CASSESRYYEQYF TGCGCCAGCAGTGAGTCTCGTTACTACGAGCAGTACTTC
TRBD1 14 TRBJ2-1 TRBV2 NA CASSNRGHYNEQFF TGTGCCAGCAGCAACAGGGGACACTACAATGAGCAGTTCTTC
TRBD1 13 TRBJ2-7 TRBV6-5 NA CASTRTGDYEQYF TGTGCCAGCACTCGGACAGGGGACTACGAGCAGTACTTC
NA 13 TRBJ2-7 TRBV10-1 few CASSPSHDYEQYF TGCGCCAGCAGCCCCTCACATGACTACGAGCAGTACTTC
TRBD1 16 TRBJ1-6 TRBV7-2 NA CASSSARTGGNSPLHF TGTGCCAGCAGCTCAGCGCGGACAGGGGGGAATTCACCCCTCCACTTT
NA 14 TRBJ1-2 TRBV28 NA CASSLRGGFDGYTF TGTGCCAGCAGTTTAAGGGGGGGATTCGATGGCTACACCTTC
NA 14 TRBJ1-1 TRBV7-9 NA CASSLTATNTEAFF TGTGCCAGCAGCTTGACAGCTACGAACACTGAAGCTTTCTTT
TRBD1 16 TRBJ2-1 TRBV5-6 NA CASSPRQGWWPNEQFF TGTGCCAGCAGTCCGCGACAGGGTTGGTGGCCCAATGAGCAGTTCTTC
TRBD1 16 TRBJ2-5 TRBV6-5 NA CASSYSGDRVWETQYF TGTGCCAGCAGTTACTCGGGAGACAGGGTCTGGGAGACCCAGTACTTC